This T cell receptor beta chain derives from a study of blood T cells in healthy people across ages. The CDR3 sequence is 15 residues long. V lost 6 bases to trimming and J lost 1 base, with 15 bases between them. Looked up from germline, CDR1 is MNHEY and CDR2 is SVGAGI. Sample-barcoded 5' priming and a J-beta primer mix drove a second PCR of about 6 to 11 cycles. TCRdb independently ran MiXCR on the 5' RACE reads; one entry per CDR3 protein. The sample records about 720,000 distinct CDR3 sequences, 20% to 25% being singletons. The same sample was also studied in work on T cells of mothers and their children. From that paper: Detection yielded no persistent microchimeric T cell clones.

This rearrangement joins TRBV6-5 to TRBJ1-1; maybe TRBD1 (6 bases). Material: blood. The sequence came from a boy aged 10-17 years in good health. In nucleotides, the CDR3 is TGTGCCAGCAGCGGAATCGGGACACCGAACACTGAAGCTTTCTTT. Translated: CASSGIGTPNTEAFF.